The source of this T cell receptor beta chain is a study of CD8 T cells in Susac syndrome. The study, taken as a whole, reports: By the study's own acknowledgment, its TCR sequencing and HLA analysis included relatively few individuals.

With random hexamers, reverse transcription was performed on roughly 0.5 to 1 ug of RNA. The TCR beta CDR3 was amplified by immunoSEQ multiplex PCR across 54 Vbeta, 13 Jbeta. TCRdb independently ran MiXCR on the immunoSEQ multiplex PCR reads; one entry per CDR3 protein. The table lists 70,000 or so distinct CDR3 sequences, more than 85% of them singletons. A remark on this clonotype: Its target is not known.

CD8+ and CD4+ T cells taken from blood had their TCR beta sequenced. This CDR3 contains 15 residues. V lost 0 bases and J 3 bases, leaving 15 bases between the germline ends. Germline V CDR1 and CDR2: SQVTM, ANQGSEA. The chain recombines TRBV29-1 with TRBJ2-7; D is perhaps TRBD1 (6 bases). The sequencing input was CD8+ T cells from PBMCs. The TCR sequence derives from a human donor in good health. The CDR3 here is CSVEEVQGALYEQYF. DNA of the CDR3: TGCAGCGTTGAAGAGGTACAGGGTGCCCTCTACGAGCAGTACTTC.